These 28 T cell receptor beta chains originate from one sample sequenced in a study of beta chain features in type 1 diabetes. Every bit of the isolated RNA underwent reverse transcription, so sequencing read expressed TCRB transcripts. Here immunoSEQ multiplex PCR was the method, and the copy in TCRdb shows in-frame clones only, minus some. This sample yields fewer than 650,000 clones, of which roughly a sixth are seen a single time; approximately 0.093% belongs to the top ten. The sequenced sample consisted of naive CD4+ T cells from blood. These receptors were collected from a man aged 18 to 29 in good health.

This clone was seen just once. The V gene is TRBV18, the J gene TRBJ2-7; TRBD1 might be the D (5 bases). This CDR3 is 14 amino acids long. V lost 6 bases to trimming and J lost 3 bases, with 15 bases between them. Germline assignment: CDR1 KGHSH and CDR2 LQKENI. CDR3 sequence: CASSTTDGNYEQYF. The CDR3 DNA reads as TGTGCCAGCTCTACGACAGACGGCAACTACGAGCAGTACTTC.

The genes are TRBV6-6 and TRBJ1-5, with unresolved D. Germline CDR1 MNHNY, CDR2 SVGAGI (reference sequence). Trimming took 5 bases from V and 2 from J, leaving 7 bases between them. This CDR3 has 13 residues. The DNA for the CDR3 is TGTGCCAGCAGTCCCGGGGGCAATCAGCCCCAGCATTTT. Protein sequence: CASSPGGNQPQHF.

In this sample, this clone turned up once. Compared with germline, one end of the junction differs, possibly owing to a read error. This chain's CDR3 is CASSQGKVPGTF. In nucleotides, the CDR3 is TGCGCCAGCAGCCAAGGAAAGGTCCCCGGCACTTTC. The rearrangement joins TRBV4-3 to TRBJ1-2, with D uncertain. The V gene's germline CDR1 is LGHNA and CDR2 YSLEER. This CDR3 contains 12 residues.

The chain has TRBV18 and TRBJ1-2; D unclear. This CDR3 is built from 14 residues. Trimming removed 3 bases from V and 4 bases from J, with 12 bases in between. Germline V lookup: CDR1 KGHSH, CDR2 LQKENI. The CDR3 loop is CASSPPGRIYGYTF. DNA for the CDR3: TGTGCCAGCTCACCCCCCGGCCGGATCTATGGCTACACCTTC.

The chain carries TRBV9 and TRBJ2-3; D gene unclear. From germline, CDR1 is SGDLS and CDR2 YYNGEE. The length of the CDR3 is 14 residues. The V end lost 4 bases, the J end lost 1 base, and 10 bases lay between the germline ends. The CDR3 sequence is CASSSGLGTDTQYF. The CDR3 DNA reads as TGTGCCAGCAGCTCCGGGTTGGGCACAGATACGCAGTATTTT.

The V call is TRBV28, the J call TRBJ1-2; D call uncertain. This CDR3 contains 12 residues. Germline loops: CDR1 MDHEN, CDR2 SYDVKM. V was pared by 5 bases and J by 7 bases, with 11 bases between. As DNA, the CDR3 is TGTGCCAGCAGTGCCGTCAAAGTTGGCTACACCTTC. It translates to CASSAVKVGYTF.

This clone was seen a handful of times. The CDR3 sequence is CASSQDRGHKAFF. For the CDR3, the DNA is TGTGCCAGCAGCCAAGACAGGGGGCATAAAGCTTTCTTT. This chain links TRBV14 with TRBJ1-1; TRBD1 matches at 8 bases. Germline V gives CDR1 SGHDN, CDR2 FVKESK. J gave up 9 bases and V 0 bases, and 3 bases lay outside the gene matches. This CDR3 comprises 13 residues.

This clone has only a few counts. This chain connects TRBV9 to TRBJ2-1; D may match TRBD1 or TRBD2 (7 bases each). V lost 4 bases, J lost 0 bases, and 20 bases lay in between. The germline CDR1 and CDR2 sequences are SGDLS and YYNGEE. The CDR3 totals 18 residues. The CDR3 is CASSPRGAGQNSYNEQFF. The CDR3 coding sequence is TGTGCCAGCAGCCCCAGGGGAGCGGGACAGAACTCCTACAATGAGCAGTTCTTC.

The J gene is TRBJ1-1, the V gene TRBV28, with 8 bases matching TRBD1. Germline V lookup: CDR1 MDHEN, CDR2 SYDVKM. With 3 bases clipped from V and 3 bases from J, the junction kept 3 bases outside the gene matches. The CDR3 contains 14 residues. The CDR3 bases are TGTGCCAGCAGTTTGCAGGGGGCTCACACTGAAGCTTTCTTT. Protein sequence: CASSLQGAHTEAFF. The full variable domain, in which reference TRBV28 and TRBJ1-1 provide the parts outside the CDR3, is DVKVTQSSRYLVKRTGEKVFLECVQDMDHENMFWYRQDPGLGLRLIYFSYDVKMKEKGDIPEGYSVSREKKERFSLILESASTNQTSMYLCASSLQGAHTEAFFGQGTRLTVV.

The chain recombines TRBV7-6 with TRBJ2-5; 10 bases align to TRBD1. The CDR3 covers 15 residues. The V and J ends lost 0 bases and 4 bases, in that order; junction bases with no gene match: 2. The germline V gene has CDR1 SGHVS and CDR2 FNYEAQ. Here the CDR3 reads CASSLAGTGAETQYF. CDR3 coding DNA: TGTGCCAGCAGCTTAGCCGGGACAGGGGCAGAGACCCAGTACTTC.

The chain couples TRBV5-4 to TRBJ2-7; 7 bases match TRBD1. Germline CDR1 and CDR2: SGHNT and YYREEE (reference sequence). With 1 base clipped from V and 3 bases from J, the junction kept 13 bases outside the gene matches. The CDR3 totals 17 residues. The CDR3 reads CASSLSRGRTLRYEQYF. CDR3 DNA sequence: TGTGCCAGCAGCTTGTCGAGGGGGCGGACTCTACGCTACGAGCAGTACTTC.

CDR3 amino acids: CASGGQARNTEAFF. The CDR3 nucleotides are TGTGCCAGCGGGGGACAGGCGAGGAACACTGAAGCTTTCTTT. The chain recombines TRBV2 with TRBJ1-1, with TRBD1 matching over 8 bases. The CDR3 contains 14 residues. Germline V gene data show CDR1 as SNHLY and CDR2 as FYNNEI. Losses at the gene ends were 8 bases for V and 1 base for J; bases not matched to a gene: 6. The full variable domain, in which reference TRBV2 and TRBJ1-1 provide the parts outside the CDR3, is EPEVTQTPSHQVTQMGQEVILRCVPISNHLYFYWYRQILGQKVEFLVSFYNNEISEKSEIFDDQFSVERPDGSNFTLKIRSTKLEDSAMYFCASGGQARNTEAFFGQGTRLTVV.

Of note for this clone: The sample holds other DNA sequences that translate to the same CDR3. V usage is TRBV29-1 and J usage is TRBJ1-2; 8 nucleotides match TRBD1. The germline CDR1 and CDR2 sequences are SQVTM and ANQGSEA. J gave up 2 bases and V 7 bases, and 3 bases lay outside the gene matches. CDR3 length: 12 amino acids. This CDR3 reads CSAGQGNYGYTF. DNA of the CDR3: TGCAGCGCCGGACAGGGAAACTATGGCTACACCTTC.

This clone was observed a few times. This sample also contains other DNA sequences that code for the same CDR3. This rearrangement joins TRBV6-5 to TRBJ1-3; no firm D call. The length of the CDR3 is 12 residues. CDR1 is MNHEY, CDR2 SVGAGI, per germline. Trimming shortened V by 6 bases and J by 4 bases, and 7 bases separated the two germline ends. The CDR3 spells CASSQGGNTIYF. The CDR3 nucleotides are TGTGCCAGCAGCCAAGGAGGAAACACCATATATTTT.

This clone was recorded a few times. The J gene is TRBJ1-1, the V gene TRBV14; possibly TRBD1 for D (5 bases). The V gene's germline CDR1 is SGHDN and CDR2 FVKESK. CDR3 length: 16 amino acids. V gave up 1 base and J gave up 1 base, with 13 bases separating them. CDR3 DNA: TGTGCCAGCAGCCAAGGGGAAAGGGGTTGGAACACTGAAGCTTTCTTT. Protein: CASSQGERGWNTEAFF.

This clone was seen a few times. J is TRBJ2-5 and V is TRBV5-1, with D possibly TRBD1 on 6 matching bases. The germline V gene has CDR1 SGHRS and CDR2 YFSETQ. With 4 bases removed from V and 4 bases from J, the gap between germline ends came to 17 bases. This CDR3 contains 15 residues. The CDR3 reads CASSAPGHPLETQYF. The CDR3 DNA follows: TGCGCCAGCAGCGCCCCGGGACACCCATTAGAGACCCAGTACTTC.

On this clone itself: Other DNA sequences of this sample code for an identical CDR3. This chain's CDR3 is CASSSTGISYEQYF. The DNA of the CDR3 is TGCGCCAGCAGTTCAACAGGGATCTCCTACGAGCAGTACTTC. The chain combines TRBV5-1 with TRBJ2-7, with D perhaps TRBD1 (6 bases). Trimming took off 5 bases at V and 0 bases at J, with 12 bases between the two ends. Germline CDR1 and CDR2: SGHRS and YFSETQ. The CDR3 sequence is 14 residues long.

V and J are TRBV19 and TRBJ2-5, with 7 nucleotides matching TRBD2. The germline V gene encodes CDR1 LNHDA and CDR2 SQIVND (reference sequence). The V segment lost 6 bases and the J segment 5 bases; nucleotides outside the gene matches: 6. The CDR3 runs 13 residues. The CDR3 nucleotides read TGTGCCAGTAGGGGGACGGGGGGTGAGACCCAGTACTTC. It yields the protein CASRGTGGETQYF.

The chain links TRBV2 to TRBJ2-1; 10 bases are shared with TRBD2. The V gene's germline CDR1 is SNHLY and CDR2 FYNNEI. V gave up 9 bases and J gave up 0 bases; unmatched junction bases: 5. This CDR3 comprises 15 residues. The CDR3, as DNA: TGTGCCAGTGGGACTAGCGAATTCTCCTACAATGAGCAGTTCTTC. Residues: CASGTSEFSYNEQFF. The variable domain in full, with the rest retrieved from reference TRBV2 and TRBJ2-1, is EPEVTQTPSHQVTQMGQEVILRCVPISNHLYFYWYRQILGQKVEFLVSFYNNEISEKSEIFDDQFSVERPDGSNFTLKIRSTKLEDSAMYFCASGTSEFSYNEQFFGPGTRLTVL.

This clone has only a few counts. The chain carries TRBV6-5 and TRBJ2-5, with TRBD1 matching over 9 bases. The CDR3 consists of 15 residues. Germline V gene data show CDR1 as MNHEY and CDR2 as SVGAGI. J lost 5 bases, V lost 5 bases, and 9 bases had no gene match. In DNA, the CDR3 is TGTGCCAGCAGTCCAGAGGGACAGGGCAGGGAGACCCAGTACTTC. Translating it yields CASSPEGQGRETQYF.

In this sample, this clone turned up a few times. This chain connects TRBV18 to TRBJ2-7; D not certain. Germline CDR1 KGHSH, CDR2 LQKENI. V was shortened by 3 bases and J by 2 bases, with 8 bases between the two germline ends. CDR3 length: 13 amino acids. The CDR3 region has the DNA TGTGCCAGCTCACCTCCGGTCGCCTACGAGCAGTACTTC. As protein: CASSPPVAYEQYF.

The chain combines TRBV29-1 with TRBJ2-5; D not resolved. With 4 bases removed from V and 1 base from J, the gap between germline ends came to 13 bases. Germline-derived CDR1 and CDR2 are SQVTM and ANQGSEA. The CDR3 is 14 amino acids. DNA of the CDR3: TGCAGCGTTGCCCTCAGGCTAATCCAAGAGACCCAGTACTTC. Protein sequence: CSVALRLIQETQYF.

This clone was counted a few times. This chain links TRBV19 with TRBJ2-1; unclear D gene. The CDR3 consists of 13 residues. CDR1 LNHDA and CDR2 SQIVND come from the germline V gene (reference sequence). V lost 4 bases, J lost 1 base, and 5 bases lay in between. The CDR3 region has the DNA TGTGCCAGTAGTACCGCGTCCTACAATGAGCAGTTCTTC. Its protein product is CASSTASYNEQFF.

This chain connects TRBV5-4 to TRBJ2-1, with 9 bases matching TRBD1. The CDR3 sequence is 15 residues long. In germline, CDR1 is SGHNT, CDR2 YYREEE (reference sequence). J gave up 8 bases and V 4 bases, and 10 bases lay outside the gene matches. The CDR3 protein is CASSRGQGMDDEQFF. CDR3 DNA sequence: TGTGCCAGCAGCAGGGGACAGGGTATGGACGATGAGCAGTTCTTC.

The V gene is TRBV28, the J gene TRBJ1-5; 9 positions agree with TRBD1. With V trimmed by 5 bases and J by 9 bases, 5 bases remained unmatched. The CDR3 contains 13 residues. CDR1 MDHEN and CDR2 SYDVKM come from the germline V gene. CDR3 region: CASSTGGAGPQHF. The CDR3 bases are TGTGCCAGCAGTACAGGGGGCGCGGGGCCCCAGCATTTT.

On this clone itself: The germline gene is not matched at one end of the junction; a read error may be the cause. This rearrangement joins TRBV20-1 to TRBJ1-4; possible D gene TRBD1, 5 bases. Germline CDR1 DFQATT, CDR2 SNEGSKA (reference sequence). The CDR3 runs to 10 residues. The CDR3 DNA is TGCAGTGCTAGACGGGACGCCTCCTCTTTT. Translating gives CSARRDASSF.

A remark on this clone: This sample includes further DNA sequences coding for the same CDR3. V usage is TRBV15 and J usage is TRBJ1-1, with D hard to call. V was shortened by 0 bases and J by 4 bases, with 3 bases between the two germline ends. The germline gives CDR1 LNHNV, CDR2 YYDKDF (reference sequence). The CDR3 consists of 12 residues. CDR3 DNA: TGTGCCACCAGCAGAGATAGCACTGAAGCTTTCTTT. This codes for CATSRDSTEAFF.

This clone was detected a few times. The rearrangement links TRBV4-1 to TRBJ2-7; D not certain. Germline CDR1 is MGHRA and CDR2 is YSYEKL. CDR3 length: 12 amino acids. V lost 4 bases and J lost 0, with 4 bases in between. The CDR3 here is CASSLDSYEQYF. CDR3 nucleotide sequence: TGCGCCAGCAGCCTCGACTCCTACGAGCAGTACTTC.